This T cell receptor beta chain was captured by sequencing in a study of siplizumab effects on memory and regulatory T cells. Points from the study as a whole: Treg-derived clones made up an average of around 70% of mappable alloreactive CD4+ clones with siplizumab and roughly 29% in controls. Sequences below about 10^-5 frequency were poorly captured. As a result, only a minor fraction of alloreactive clones mapped to unstimulated subsets.

Assayed TCR templates numbered 85,000 to 100,000 for each sample. TCRdb's copy holds only in-frame clones and misses some; the assay was immunoSEQ multiplex PCR. Of more than 85,000 clones in the sample, more than 80% were seen once. V dropped 1 base and J dropped 5 bases, with 8 bases sitting between them. Germline V gene sequence: CDR1 MNHNS, CDR2 SASEGT. The CDR3 totals 13 residues. This clone was detected only a few times. Its antigen is currently unknown. The V call is TRBV6-1, the J call TRBJ1-1; D is perhaps TRBD1 (5 bases). Sequenced sample: CD4+ T cells sorted from blood. The sequence was collected from a human donor in good health. For the CDR3, the DNA is TGTGCCAGCAGTGAAGTGGGGCTGACTGAAGCTTTCTTT. Its translation is CASSEVGLTEAFF.